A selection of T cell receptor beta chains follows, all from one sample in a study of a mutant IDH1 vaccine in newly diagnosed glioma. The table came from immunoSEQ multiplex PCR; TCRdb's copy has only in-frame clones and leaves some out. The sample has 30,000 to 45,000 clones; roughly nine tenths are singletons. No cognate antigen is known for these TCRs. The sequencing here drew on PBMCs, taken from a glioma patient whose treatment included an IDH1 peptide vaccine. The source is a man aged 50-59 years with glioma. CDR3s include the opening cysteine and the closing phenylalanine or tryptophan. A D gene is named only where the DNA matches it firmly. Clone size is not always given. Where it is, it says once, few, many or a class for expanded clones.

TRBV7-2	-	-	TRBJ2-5	TGTGCCAGCAAATTTGATAGGGGGTCTCAAGAGACCCAGTACTTC	CASKFDRGSQETQYF
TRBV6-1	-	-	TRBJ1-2	TGTGCCAGCAGTGAATTTACAGGGCCGAACTATGGCTACACCTTC	CASSEFTGPNYGYTF
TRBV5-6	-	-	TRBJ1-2	TGTGCCAGCAATACTTTTGGCAGGGGCGCGCCTGACTATGGCTACACCTTC	CASNTFGRGAPDYGYTF
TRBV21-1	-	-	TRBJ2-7	TGTGCCAGCAGCAACCCGGGCCTCAAGGGCTACGAGCAGTACTTC	CASSNPGLKGYEQYF
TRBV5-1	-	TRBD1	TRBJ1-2	TGCGCCACCCGGACAGGGGGTAGTGGCGGCTACACCTTC	CATRTGGSGGYTF
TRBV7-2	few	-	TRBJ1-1	TGTGCCAGCAGCTCGGACAGACTAACCACTGAAGCTTTCTTT	CASSSDRLTTEAFF
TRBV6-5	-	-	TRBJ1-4	TGTGCCAGCAGTTTAACCCCGGGACGGAAGAATGAAAAACTGTTTTTT	CASSLTPGRKNEKLFF
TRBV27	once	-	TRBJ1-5	TGTGCCAGCAGTCTCCGGGACAGCAATCAGCCCCAGCATTTT	CASSLRDSNQPQHF
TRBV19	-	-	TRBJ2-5	TGTGCCAGCGGGACACTCCAAGAGACCCAGTACTTC	CASGTLQETQYF
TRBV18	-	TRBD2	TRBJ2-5	TGTGCCAGCTCACCGGGGACTAGCTGGGAGACCCAGTACTTC	CASSPGTSWETQYF
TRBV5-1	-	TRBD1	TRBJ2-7	TGCGCCAGCAGCTGGAACAGGGGATACGAGCAGTACTTC	CASSWNRGYEQYF
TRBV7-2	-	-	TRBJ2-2	TGTGCCAGCAGCTTAGCGCTCGGGGAGCTGTTTTTT	CASSLALGELFF
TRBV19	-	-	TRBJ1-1	TGTGCCAGTAATGATGCGGGGAAGCGGACTGAAGCTTTCTTT	CASNDAGKRTEAFF
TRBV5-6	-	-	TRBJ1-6	TGTGCCAGCAGCCCGTTTTCTAATTCACCCCTCCACTTT	CASSPFSNSPLHF
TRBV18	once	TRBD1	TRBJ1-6	TGTGCCAGCTCACCTGCGACAGGGGGTTCACCCCTCCACTTT	CASSPATGGSPLHF
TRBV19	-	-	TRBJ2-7	TGTGCCAGTAGTACCAAAACAGGGCCTGATACCGAGCAGTACTTC	CASSTKTGPDTEQYF
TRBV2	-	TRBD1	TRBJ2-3	TGTGCCAGCAGCGCCGGGACAGGGGGCCGCACAGATACGCAGTATTTT	CASSAGTGGRTDTQYF
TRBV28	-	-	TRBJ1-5	TGTGCCAGCAGTTCCCCCTCCAGACAGGCGTTGGGCAATCAGCCCCAGCATTTT	CASSSPSRQALGNQPQHF
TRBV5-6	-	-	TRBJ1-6	TGTGCCAGCAGCCATCAAGGGGGGAATAATTCACCCCTCCACTTT	CASSHQGGNNSPLHF
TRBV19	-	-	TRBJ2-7	TGTGCCAGTAGTATAGATCCGAACCTTACCTACGAGCAGTACTTC	CASSIDPNLTYEQYF
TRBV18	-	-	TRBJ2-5	TGTGCCAGCTCACCCAGCCCCCCCGAGACCCAGTACTTC	CASSPSPPETQYF
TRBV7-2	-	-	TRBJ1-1	TGTGCCAGCAGCTTAGCTGGGCTAGTCGGACAGAACACTGAAGCTTTCTTT	CASSLAGLVGQNTEAFF
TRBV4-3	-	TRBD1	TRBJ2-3	TGCGCCAGCAGCCAAGGCCAAGGACAGGGGGGAATCACAGATACGCAGTATTTT	CASSQGQGQGGITDTQYF
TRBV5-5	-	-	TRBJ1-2	TGTGCCAGCAGCCGATCAGGTGGGAGCCCTAACTATGGCTACACCTTC	CASSRSGGSPNYGYTF
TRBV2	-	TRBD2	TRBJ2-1	TGTGCCAGCACGCCAGGGACTAACTACAATGAGCAGTTCTTC	CASTPGTNYNEQFF
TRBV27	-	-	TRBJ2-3	TGTGCCAGCAGTCCGAGGACAACGCGAGGGATTCCAACGAGGGATACGCAGTATTTT	CASSPRTTRGIPTRDTQYF
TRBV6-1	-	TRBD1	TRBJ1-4	TGTGCCAGCAGTGCCCAAGGGGGCTTCACTAATGAAAAACTGTTTTTT	CASSAQGGFTNEKLFF
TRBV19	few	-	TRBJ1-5	TGTGCCAGTAAGGCAGGCAATCAGCCCCAGCATTTT	CASKAGNQPQHF